The next 17 T cell receptor beta chains were all read from a single sample in a study of cytomegalovirus exposure and HLA in healthy donors. Use of 60 Vbeta and 13 Jbeta primers characterized the PCR. The table came from immunoSEQ multiplex PCR; TCRdb's copy has only in-frame clones and leaves some out. The sample consists of 150,000 to 200,000 clones, roughly 77% of them appearing once. The sample was PBMCs. The source is a woman under 30 in good health and CMV-seronegative.

The chain recombines TRBV7-2 with TRBJ1-2; TRBD1 aligns across 7 bases. The CDR3 consists of 14 residues. Germline CDR1 SGHTA, CDR2 FQGNSA. After removal of 9 bases from V and 2 bases from J, the junction contained 9 bases not matched to a gene. DNA for the CDR3: TGTGCCAGTCGGACAGGTACTCTCAACTATGGCTACACCTTC. Its translation is CASRTGTLNYGYTF. Based on the CDR3 plus reference TRBV7-2 and TRBJ1-2, the full variable domain is GAGVSQSPSNKVTEKGKDVELRCDPISGHTALYWYRQSLGQGLEFLIYFQGNSAPDKSGLPSDRFSAERTGGSVSTLTIQRTQQEDSAVYLCASRTGTLNYGYTFGSGTRLTVV.

The rearrangement joins TRBV7-8 to TRBJ1-5, with 8 positions matching TRBD1. V lost 5 bases to trimming and J lost 1 base; unmatched junction nucleotides: 4. In germline, CDR1 is SGHVS, CDR2 FQNEAQ. CDR3 length equals 15 residues. CDR3 bases: TGTGCCAGCAGCGAACAGGGGGGAAGCAATCAGCCCCAGCATTTT. Amino acids: CASSEQGGSNQPQHF.

The chain uses TRBV11-2 and TRBJ1-5; perhaps TRBD1 as D (5 bases). The CDR3 spans 15 residues. V shed 1 base and J shed 3 bases, with 10 bases lying between them. Germline-derived CDR1 and CDR2 are SGHAT and FQNNGV. In DNA, the CDR3 is TGTGCCAGCAGCTTAGGAGCGGGGGACAATCAGCCCCAGCATTTT. As protein: CASSLGAGDNQPQHF.

A single count supports this clone. In DNA, the CDR3 is TGTGCCTGGAGTGTTGGGGGGAGACTCGAGACCCAGTACTTC. Residues: CAWSVGGRLETQYF. V gene TRBV30 combines with J gene TRBJ2-5, with D perhaps matching TRBD2 (6 bases). The V end lost 0 bases, the J end lost 5 bases, and 13 bases lay between the germline ends. This CDR3 is built from 14 residues. From germline, CDR1 is GTSNPN and CDR2 SVGIG (reference sequence). Full variable domain (outside the CDR3, taken from reference TRBV30 and TRBJ2-5): SQTIHQWPATLVQPVGSPLSLECTVEGTSNPNLYWYRQAAGRGLQLLFYSVGIGQISSEVPQNLSASRPQDRQFILSSKKLLLSDSGFYLCAWSVGGRLETQYFGPGTRLLVL.

The J gene is TRBJ2-7, the V gene TRBV28, with 11 nucleotides matching TRBD2. The J segment lost 6 bases and the V segment lost 1 base, leaving 11 bases of the junction unmatched. The CDR3 runs 17 residues. CDR1 MDHEN and CDR2 SYDVKM come from the germline V gene. The CDR3 loop is CASSLLPSGRSSGEQYF. CDR3 in DNA: TGTGCCAGCAGTTTATTACCTAGCGGGAGGTCGTCGGGCGAGCAGTACTTC.

V and J are TRBV7-2 and TRBJ2-3; 13 bases are a match to TRBD2. Germline CDR1 and CDR2: SGHTA and FQGNSA. The CDR3 totals 14 residues. With V trimmed by 7 bases and J by 6 bases, 4 bases remained unmatched. Here the CDR3 DNA reads TGTGCCAGCAAGGAGACTAGCGGGAGGGATACGCAGTATTTT. As protein: CASKETSGRDTQYF.

V usage is TRBV29-1 and J usage is TRBJ2-6, with 7 nucleotides matching TRBD1. The CDR3 length is 16 residues. V shed 3 bases and J 0 bases; nucleotides not matched to a gene: 5. The germline gives CDR1 SQVTM, CDR2 ANQGSEA. Here the CDR3 reads CSVDEGAFSGANVLTF. CDR3 DNA: TGCAGCGTTGACGAGGGGGCGTTCTCTGGGGCCAACGTCCTGACTTTC.

This clone was seen a handful of times. The J gene is TRBJ2-1, the V gene TRBV10-3; 10 nucleotides line up with TRBD2. The V gene's germline CDR1 is ENHRY and CDR2 SYGVKD. With V trimmed by 5 bases and J by 7 bases, 8 bases remained unmatched. CDR3 length: 15 residues. The CDR3 spells CAISIAGGGWNEQFF. The CDR3 coding sequence is TGTGCCATCAGTATAGCGGGAGGAGGATGGAATGAGCAGTTCTTC.

In this sample, this clone turned up once. One end of the junction varies from germline; a read error may be responsible. The chain carries TRBV7-8 and TRBJ2-5; perhaps TRBD1 as D (5 bases). The CDR3 length is 14 residues. Germline V gene lookup returns CDR1 SGHVS and CDR2 FQNEAQ. As DNA, the CDR3 is TGTGCCAGCAGCATAGCCCCCAGGGCCGAGACCCAGTACTTC. Residues: CASSIAPRAETQYF.

The chain couples TRBV10-3 to TRBJ2-5; D is unresolved. The J call may not be correct, given that the DNA end is closer to TRBJ2-7. Per germline, CDR1 ENHRY and CDR2 SYGVKD. The CDR3 sequence is 11 residues long. The CDR3: CAISGGYEQYF. CDR3 in DNA: TGTGCCATCAGTGGGGGCTACGAGCAGTACTTC.

CDR3: CASSLNGGYGYTF. In nucleotides, the CDR3 is TGTGCCAGCAGTTTAAACGGAGGCTATGGCTACACCTTC. The rearrangement links TRBV28 to TRBJ1-2; D unresolved. CDR1 and CDR2 (germline): MDHEN, SYDVKM. Trimming removed 2 bases at V and 4 bases at J, with 8 bases between. The CDR3 extends over 13 amino acids.

The J gene is TRBJ1-5, the V gene TRBV30, with 9 bases aligning to TRBD1. The CDR3 totals 15 residues. Trimming cost V 1 base and J 4 bases; bases outside gene matches: 5. In germline, CDR1 is GTSNPN, CDR2 SVGIG (reference sequence). This CDR3 reads CAWSGGQGNNQPQHF. The DNA of the CDR3 is TGTGCCTGGAGTGGTGGACAGGGGAATAATCAGCCCCAGCATTTT.

The gene calls are TRBV5-1 and TRBJ2-1; perhaps TRBD2 as D (6 bases). The V and J ends lost 4 bases and 9 bases respectively, with 14 bases between them. There are 13 residues in the CDR3. CDR1 SGHRS and CDR2 YFSETQ come from the germline V gene. This CDR3 reads CASSTGLLAEQFF. The CDR3 DNA follows: TGCGCCAGCAGCACGGGACTTTTGGCTGAGCAGTTCTTC.

The V gene is TRBV5-1, the J gene TRBJ1-1, with 8 bases that match TRBD1. Trimming took 4 bases from V and 3 from J; bases not matched to a gene: 8. The germline V gene has CDR1 SGHRS and CDR2 YFSETQ. The CDR3 covers 15 residues. The CDR3 region is CASSAGQGAYTEAFF. The CDR3 DNA sequence: TGCGCCAGCAGCGCAGGACAGGGTGCGTACACTGAAGCTTTCTTT.

Only one count was recorded for this clone. J is TRBJ2-5 and V is TRBV28, with D maybe TRBD2 (5 bases). CDR3 length: 16 residues. The germline V gene encodes CDR1 MDHEN and CDR2 SYDVKM. The V end lost 5 bases, the J end lost 3 bases, and 19 bases lay between the germline ends. The CDR3 DNA follows: TGTGCCAGCAGTCCCCAAGGACGCGGGCCCAAAGAGACCCAGTACTTC. Its protein product is CASSPQGRGPKETQYF.

The chain joins TRBV2 to TRBJ2-7, with 7 positions matching TRBD1. This CDR3 is built from 15 residues. V lost 6 bases and J lost 3; bases outside the gene matches: 11. Germline-derived CDR1 and CDR2 are SNHLY and FYNNEI. CDR3 sequence (DNA): TGTGCCAGCAGGGAAAGGAGACAGGGAGACTACGAGCAGTACTTC. Its protein product is CASRERRQGDYEQYF.

V and J are TRBV18 and TRBJ2-1; maybe TRBD2 (5 bases). The CDR3 sequence is 16 residues long. The V gene's germline CDR1 is KGHSH and CDR2 LQKENI. Trimming removed 3 bases at V and 4 bases at J, with 16 bases between. The CDR3 sequence is CASSPIEGISYNEQFF. The DNA for the CDR3 is TGTGCCAGCTCACCCATAGAGGGCATAAGTTACAATGAGCAGTTCTTC.